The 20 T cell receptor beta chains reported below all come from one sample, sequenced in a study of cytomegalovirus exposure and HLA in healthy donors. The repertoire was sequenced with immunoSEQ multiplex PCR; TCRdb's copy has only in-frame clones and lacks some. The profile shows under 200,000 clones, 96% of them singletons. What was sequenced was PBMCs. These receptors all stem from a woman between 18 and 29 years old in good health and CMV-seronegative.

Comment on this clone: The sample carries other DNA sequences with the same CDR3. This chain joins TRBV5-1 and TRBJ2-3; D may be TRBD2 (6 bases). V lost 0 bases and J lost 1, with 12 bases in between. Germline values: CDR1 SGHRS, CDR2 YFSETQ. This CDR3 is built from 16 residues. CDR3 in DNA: TGCGCCAGCAGCTTGGTGGGAACGGGGGGCACAGATACGCAGTATTTT. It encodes CASSLVGTGGTDTQYF.

The CDR3 protein is CASGSRVLSTDTQYF. The CDR3 DNA follows: TGTGCTAGTGGTTCCCGGGTCCTATCGACAGATACGCAGTATTTT. The V call is TRBV12-5, the J call TRBJ2-3, with D uncertain. Germline CDR1 reads LGHNT; CDR2 reads FRNRAP. This CDR3 is 15 amino acids long. Trimming pared 4 bases from V and 3 bases from J, leaving 14 bases between.

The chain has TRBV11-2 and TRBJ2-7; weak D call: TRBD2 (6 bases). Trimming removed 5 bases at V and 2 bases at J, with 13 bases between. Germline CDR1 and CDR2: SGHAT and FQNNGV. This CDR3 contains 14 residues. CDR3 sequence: CASSHRDSAYEQYF. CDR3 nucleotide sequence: TGTGCCAGCAGCCACCGGGACTCCGCCTACGAGCAGTACTTC.

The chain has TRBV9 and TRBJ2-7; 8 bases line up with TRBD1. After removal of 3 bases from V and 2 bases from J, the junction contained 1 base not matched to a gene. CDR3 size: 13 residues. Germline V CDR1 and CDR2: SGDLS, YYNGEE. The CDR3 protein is CASSEGQAYEQYF. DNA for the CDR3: TGTGCCAGCAGCGAGGGACAGGCCTACGAGCAGTACTTC.

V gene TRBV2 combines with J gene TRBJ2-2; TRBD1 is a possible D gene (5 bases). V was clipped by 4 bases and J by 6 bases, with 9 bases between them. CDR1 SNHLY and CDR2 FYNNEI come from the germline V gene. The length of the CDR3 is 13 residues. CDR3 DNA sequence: TGTGCCAGCAGTGTGAAGGGGCCCGGGGAGCTGTTTTTT. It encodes CASSVKGPGELFF.

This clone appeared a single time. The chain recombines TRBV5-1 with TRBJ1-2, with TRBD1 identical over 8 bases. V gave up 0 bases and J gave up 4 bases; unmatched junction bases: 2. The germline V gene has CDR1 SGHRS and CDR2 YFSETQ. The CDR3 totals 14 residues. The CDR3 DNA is TGCGCCAGCAGCTTGGGGACAGGGAGCTATGGCTACACCTTC. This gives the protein CASSLGTGSYGYTF.

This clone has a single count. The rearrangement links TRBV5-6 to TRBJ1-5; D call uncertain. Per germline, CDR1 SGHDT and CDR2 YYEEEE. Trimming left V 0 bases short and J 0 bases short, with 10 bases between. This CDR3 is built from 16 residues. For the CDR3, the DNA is TGTGCCAGCAGCTTGGGCGGGAGATATAGCAATCAGCCCCAGCATTTT. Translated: CASSLGGRYSNQPQHF.

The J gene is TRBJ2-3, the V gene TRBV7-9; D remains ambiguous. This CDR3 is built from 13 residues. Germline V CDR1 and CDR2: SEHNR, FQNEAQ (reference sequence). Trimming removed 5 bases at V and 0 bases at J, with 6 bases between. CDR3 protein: CASSPPSTDTQYF. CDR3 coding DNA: TGTGCCAGCAGCCCCCCTAGCACAGATACGCAGTATTTT.

The CDR3 region is CASSPEWQNYGYTF. DNA for the CDR3: TGTGCCAGCAGCCCTGAATGGCAGAACTATGGCTACACCTTC. The chain uses TRBV7-2 and TRBJ1-2, with D unclear. V was clipped by 5 bases and J by 2 bases, with 12 bases between them. The CDR3 loop spans 14 amino acids. Germline CDR1 is SGHTA and CDR2 is FQGNSA.

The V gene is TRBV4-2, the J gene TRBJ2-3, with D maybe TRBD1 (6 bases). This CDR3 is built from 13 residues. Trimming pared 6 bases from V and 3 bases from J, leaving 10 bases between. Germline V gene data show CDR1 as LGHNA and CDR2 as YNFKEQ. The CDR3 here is CASRDRTTDTQYF. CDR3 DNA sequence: TGTGCCAGCAGGGACAGAACTACAGATACGCAGTATTTT.

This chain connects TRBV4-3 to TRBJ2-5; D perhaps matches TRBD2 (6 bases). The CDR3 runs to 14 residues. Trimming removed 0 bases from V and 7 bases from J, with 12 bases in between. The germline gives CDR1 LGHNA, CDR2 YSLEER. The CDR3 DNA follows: TGCGCCAGCAGCCAAGATCCGGGGGAAGGGACCCAGTACTTC. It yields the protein CASSQDPGEGTQYF.

The CDR3 is CASSAPRGSGETQYF. The CDR3 DNA reads TGTGCCAGCAGTGCCCCCCGGGGGTCAGGGGAGACCCAGTACTTC. The V gene is TRBV25-1, the J gene TRBJ2-5, with D maybe TRBD2 (6 bases). Germline CDR1 MGHDK, CDR2 SYGVNS. The germline V and J ends were trimmed by 4 bases and 5 bases, with 17 bases remaining between them. The CDR3 length is 15 residues.

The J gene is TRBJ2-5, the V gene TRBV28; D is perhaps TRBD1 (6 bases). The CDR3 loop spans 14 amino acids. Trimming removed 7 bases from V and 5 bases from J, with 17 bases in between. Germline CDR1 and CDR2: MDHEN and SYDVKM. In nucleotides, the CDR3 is TGTGCCAGCACTTCGAGGGGGACCCCGGAGACCCAGTACTTC. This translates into CASTSRGTPETQYF.

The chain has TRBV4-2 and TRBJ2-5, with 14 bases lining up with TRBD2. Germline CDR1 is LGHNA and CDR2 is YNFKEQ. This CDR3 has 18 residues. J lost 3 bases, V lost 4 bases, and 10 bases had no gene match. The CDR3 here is CASSRTGLAGGEKETQYF. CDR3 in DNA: TGTGCCAGCAGCCGGACCGGACTAGCGGGGGGCGAAAAAGAGACCCAGTACTTC.

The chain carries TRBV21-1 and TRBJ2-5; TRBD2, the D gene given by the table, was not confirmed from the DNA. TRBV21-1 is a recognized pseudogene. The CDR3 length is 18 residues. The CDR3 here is CASSKGQTSGGAQETQYF. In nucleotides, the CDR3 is TGTGCCAGCAGCAAAGGTCAGACTAGCGGGGGGGCCCAAGAGACCCAGTACTTC.

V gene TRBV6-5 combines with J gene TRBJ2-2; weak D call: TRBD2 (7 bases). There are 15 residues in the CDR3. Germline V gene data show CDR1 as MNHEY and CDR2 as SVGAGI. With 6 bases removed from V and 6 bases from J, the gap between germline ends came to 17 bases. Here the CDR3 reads CASRVGGGPSGELFF. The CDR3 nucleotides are TGTGCCAGCAGAGTGGGGGGGGGCCCTTCCGGGGAGCTGTTTTTT.

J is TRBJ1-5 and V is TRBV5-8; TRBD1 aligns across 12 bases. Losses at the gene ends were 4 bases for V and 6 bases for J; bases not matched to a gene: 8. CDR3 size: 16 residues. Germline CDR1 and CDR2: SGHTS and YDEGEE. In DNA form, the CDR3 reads TGTGCCAGCAGCGCCCGGGACAGGGGGCCGGGTCAGCCCCAGCATTTT. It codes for CASSARDRGPGQPQHF.

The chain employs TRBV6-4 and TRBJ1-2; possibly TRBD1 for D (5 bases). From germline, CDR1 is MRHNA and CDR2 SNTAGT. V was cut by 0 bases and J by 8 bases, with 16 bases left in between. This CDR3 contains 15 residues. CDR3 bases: TGTGCCAGCAGTGACTCCGGCGGGGCCATCGGGGGCTACACCTTC. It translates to CASSDSGGAIGGYTF.

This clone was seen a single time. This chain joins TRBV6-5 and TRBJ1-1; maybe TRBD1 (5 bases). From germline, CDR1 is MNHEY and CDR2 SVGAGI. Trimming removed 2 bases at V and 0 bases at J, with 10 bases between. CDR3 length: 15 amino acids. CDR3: CASSYVGGVNTEAFF. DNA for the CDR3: TGTGCCAGCAGTTACGTGGGGGGTGTGAACACTGAAGCTTTCTTT.

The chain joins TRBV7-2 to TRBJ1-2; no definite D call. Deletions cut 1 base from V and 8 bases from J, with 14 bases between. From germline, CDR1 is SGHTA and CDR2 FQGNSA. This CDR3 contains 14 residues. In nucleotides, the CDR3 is TGTGCCAGCAGCTTAGGTGCCCCCCAGCGGGGCTACACCTTC. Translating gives CASSLGAPQRGYTF.